The rows below give T cell receptor beta chains drawn from one sample of a study of circulating CD8 cells and anti-PD-1 response in melanoma. MiXCR was run by TCRdb on the reads, yielding one entry per CDR3 protein. The table includes some 470 distinct CDR3 sequences, roughly 7% detected once. Sequenced here: CD8+ T cells from PBMCs, sampled at baseline or after one month of anti-PD-1 therapy (not recorded which). The source of these receptors is a human donor with melanoma. Each CDR3 is given with its conserved first and last residue. D genes are given only for firm matches.

>TRBD2|TRBJ2-1|TRBV19
CASNQLAGDYNEQFF
>NA|TRBJ2-7|TRBV29-1
CSVVGGLDEQYF
>TRBD1|TRBJ2-7|TRBV28
CASGTGTGFPYEQYF
>TRBD2|TRBJ2-7|TRBV7-9
CASSNTSGAYEQYF
>TRBD2|TRBJ2-7|TRBV5-6
CASSFWVTSGEQYF
>NA|TRBJ2-2|TRBV28
CASSLFGSGANTGELFF
>NA|TRBJ2-7|TRBV7-2
CASSLGDPGSLSSYEQYF
>NA|TRBJ1-5|TRBV19
CASSWRAYQPKHF
>NA|TRBJ2-2|TRBV19
CASSIGAVNTGELFF
>TRBD1|TRBJ2-1|TRBV29-1
CSVKAGTGAEQFF
>NA|TRBJ2-7|TRBV3-1
CASSQDRVVYF
>NA|TRBJ2-1|TRBV20-1
CSASQFGGPSYNEQFF
>TRBD1|TRBJ2-7|TRBV14
CASSQDQGVTYEQYF
>NA|TRBJ2-7|TRBV28
CASSSMGYEQYF
>NA|TRBJ2-7|TRBV20-1
CSAPSAGATYEQYF
>TRBD2|TRBJ2-1|TRBV12-3/TRBV12-4
CASSAPGLASSEQLF
>NA|TRBJ2-5|TRBV30
CAWSVTAQQEETQYF
>TRBD2|TRBJ2-1|TRBV12-3/TRBV12-4
CASSAPGLASNEQFF
>NA|TRBJ2-7|TRBV28
CASSLREAHYEQYF
>NA|TRBJ1-1|TRBV20-1
CSARDQDPEAFF
>NA|TRBJ2-1|TRBV29-1
CSVIGEINEQFF
>TRBD2|TRBJ2-4|TRBV28
CASSFGTSGGDIQYF
>NA|TRBJ2-1|TRBV19
CASSPGYEQFF
>NA|TRBJ2-7|TRBV19
CASSPGHSYEQYF
>NA|TRBJ2-3|TRBV14
CASSPRAGPDTQYF
>NA|TRBJ2-3|TRBV18
CASSSPARDCTDTQYF
>NA|TRBJ2-5|TRBV7-6
CASSLAEETQYF
>NA|TRBJ2-7|TRBV6-5
CASNSDNYERYF
>NA|TRBJ2-5|TRBV20-1
CSARSPEDIRETQYF
>TRBD2|TRBJ2-7|TRBV19
CASSLGTSVYEQYF
>NA|TRBJ2-7|TRBV6-5
CASNSDNYEQYF
>TRBD1|TRBJ2-5|TRBV25-1
CASSESAGGEETQYF
>NA|TRBJ2-5|TRBV19
CASSIVHQETQYF
>NA|TRBJ2-7|TRBV9
CASSPRDSYEQYF
>NA|TRBJ2-3|TRBV7-9
CASSLQNTDTQYF
>NA|TRBJ2-7|TRBV27
CASSMDRGGEQYF
>TRBD1|TRBJ2-7|TRBV19
CASSEGTGPYEQYF
>NA|TRBJ2-5|TRBV20-1
CSASPPAETQYF
>TRBD1|TRBJ2-2|TRBV12-3/TRBV12-4
CASSKGQGSNGELFF
>TRBD2|TRBJ2-5|TRBV7-8
CASSPPEVAGQETQYF
>NA|TRBJ2-1|TRBV5-6
CASSSPPGPVGNEQFF
>NA|TRBJ2-7|TRBV3-1
CACGGAGYEQYF
>TRBD1|TRBJ2-7|TRBV28
CASSRDRANEQYF
>NA|TRBJ1-1|TRBV6-6
CASSLAGNTEAFF
>TRBD2|TRBJ2-7|TRBV20-1
CSARDPTLAGGDSYEQYF
>TRBD2|TRBJ2-5|TRBV27
CASSPSAGAMKTQYF
>NA|TRBJ2-7|TRBV28
CASSPPGGSYEQYF
>NA|TRBJ2-7|TRBV28
CASTGGAFYEQYF
>TRBD1|TRBJ2-7|TRBV28
CASITGETYEQYF
>NA|TRBJ2-7|TRBV2
CASSGRGLFGSYEQYF
>NA|TRBJ2-7|TRBV2
CASRNLYEQYF
>TRBD2|TRBJ2-5|TRBV28
CASSSMGLAETQYF
>NA|TRBJ2-1|TRBV28
CASIVADSYSEQLF
>NA|TRBJ2-7|TRBV19
CASSMAGISYEQYF